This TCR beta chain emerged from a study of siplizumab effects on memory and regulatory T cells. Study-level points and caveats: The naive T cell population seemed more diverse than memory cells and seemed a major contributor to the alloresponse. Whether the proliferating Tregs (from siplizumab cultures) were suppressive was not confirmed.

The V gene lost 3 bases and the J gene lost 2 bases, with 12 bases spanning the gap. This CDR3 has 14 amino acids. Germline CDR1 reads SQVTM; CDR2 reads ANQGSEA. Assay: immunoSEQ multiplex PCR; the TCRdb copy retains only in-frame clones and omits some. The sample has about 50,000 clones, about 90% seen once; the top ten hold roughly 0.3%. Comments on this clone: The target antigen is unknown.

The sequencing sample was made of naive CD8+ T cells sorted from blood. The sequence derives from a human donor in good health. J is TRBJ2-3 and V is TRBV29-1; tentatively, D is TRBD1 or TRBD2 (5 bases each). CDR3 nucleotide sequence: TGCAGCGTTGAGGGACGAGAGCACACAGATACGCAGTATTTT. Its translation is CSVEGREHTDTQYF.